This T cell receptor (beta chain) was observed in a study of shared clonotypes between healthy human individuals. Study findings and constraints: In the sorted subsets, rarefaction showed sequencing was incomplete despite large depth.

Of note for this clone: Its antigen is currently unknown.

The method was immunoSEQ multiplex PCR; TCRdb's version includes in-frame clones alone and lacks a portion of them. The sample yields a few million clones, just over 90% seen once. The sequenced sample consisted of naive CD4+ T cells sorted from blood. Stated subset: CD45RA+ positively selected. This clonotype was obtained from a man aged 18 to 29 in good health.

CDR3 loop: CASSVTRRTLYGYTF. CDR3 nucleotides: TGTGCCAGCAGTGTTACGCGGAGAACGCTCTATGGCTACACCTTC. The chain joins TRBV6-1 to TRBJ1-2; D remains unclear. V lost 4 bases, J lost 4 bases, and 16 bases lay in between. Germline CDR1 MNHNS, CDR2 SASEGT. The CDR3 covers 15 residues.